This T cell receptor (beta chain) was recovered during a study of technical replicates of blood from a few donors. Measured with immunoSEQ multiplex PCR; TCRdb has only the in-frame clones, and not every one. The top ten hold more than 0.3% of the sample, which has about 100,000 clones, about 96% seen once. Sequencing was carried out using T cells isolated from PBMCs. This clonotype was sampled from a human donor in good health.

The CDR3 nucleotides read TGCGCCAGCAGCTTGTCGCCAGGGGGTGCTGAAGCTTTCTTT. This translates into CASSLSPGGAEAFF. The chain carries TRBV5-1 and TRBJ1-1; 7 bases are a match to TRBD1. V lost 1 base and J lost 6; bases outside the gene matches: 6. The CDR3 sequence is 14 residues long. The germline V gene has CDR1 SGHRS and CDR2 YFSETQ. The full variable domain, rest sourced from reference TRBV5-1 and TRBJ1-1, is KAGVTQTPRYLIKTRGQQVTLSCSPISGHRSVSWYQQTPGQGLQFLFEYFSETQRNKGNFPGRFSGRQFSNSRSEMNVSTLELGDSALYLCASSLSPGGAEAFFGQGTRLTVV.